This TCR beta chain was observed in a study of cytomegalovirus exposure and HLA in healthy donors. Broader study findings: Among the sequence variants, a highly shared cluster was likely an artifact of sequencing. Among immune exposure information, only CMV serostatus was available. Later analysis indicated greater clonal expansion among HLA-associated TCR beta chains than among equally common other chains.

Regarding this clone: What it recognizes is unknown.

Researchers ran the PCR with 60 Vbeta and 13 Jbeta primers. Data came from immunoSEQ multiplex PCR; TCRdb stores just in-frame clones and leaves some out. Counted here are 130,000 or so clones, over 65% occurring once; the ten biggest clones make up about 8.1%. Germline V gene data show CDR1 as SGHDT and CDR2 as YYEEEE. Trimming removed 0 bases at V and 0 bases at J, with 8 bases between. The CDR3 loop spans 15 amino acids. Material for sequencing was PBMCs. The rearrangement joins TRBV5-6 to TRBJ2-3; maybe TRBD1 (5 bases). This receptor was identified in a woman aged 40 to 49 in good health and CMV-seropositive. The CDR3 sequence is CASSLGQTSTDTQYF. The CDR3 coding sequence is TGTGCCAGCAGCTTGGGACAGACTAGCACAGATACGCAGTATTTT.